The 7 T cell receptor beta chains below all came from one sample that was sequenced in a study of CD8 T cells in Susac syndrome. RNA, at about 0.45 to 1 ug, was reverse transcribed with random hexamers. TCRdb itself ran the immunoSEQ multiplex PCR reads through MiXCR, one entry per CDR3 protein. This sample carries some 300,000 distinct CDR3 sequences, about 91% of them seen once, and the ten largest clones take 0.18%. Sequencing was done on a sample of CD8+ T cells from PBMCs. These receptors were obtained from a human donor with multiple sclerosis.

This clonotype was found once. The chain carries TRBV27 and TRBJ2-7; no definite D call. Between the trimmed V and J ends, which lost 1 base and 3 bases, there was a span of 7 bases. Germline values: CDR1 MNHEY, CDR2 SMNVEV (reference sequence). This CDR3 spans 13 amino acids. The CDR3 sequence: CASSLFVGYEQYF. The CDR3 DNA sequence: TGTGCCAGCAGTTTATTCGTGGGCTACGAGCAGTACTTC.

The chain recombines TRBV27 with TRBJ2-7; 8 bases agree with TRBD1. Losses at the gene ends were 2 bases for V and 4 bases for J; bases not matched to a gene: 4. The CDR3 sequence is 14 residues long. Germline CDR1 reads MNHEY; CDR2 reads SMNVEV (reference sequence). This chain's CDR3 is CASSLQGASYEQYF. CDR3 nucleotide sequence: TGTGCCAGCAGTTTACAGGGGGCGTCGTACGAGCAGTACTTC.

This clonotype has just a few counts. The CDR3 loop reads CASSIIGEAFF. CDR3 sequence (DNA): TGTGCCAGTAGTATTATTGGTGAAGCTTTCTTT. The chain joins TRBV19 to TRBJ1-1; D gene unclear. Trimming stripped 3 bases from V and 7 bases from J, with 6 bases between. From germline, CDR1 is LNHDA and CDR2 SQIVND (reference sequence). This CDR3 has 11 amino acids.

This chain joins TRBV7-2 and TRBJ2-7; 8 nucleotides align to TRBD2. The CDR3 totals 14 residues. The germline gives CDR1 SGHTA, CDR2 FQGNSA. V lost 5 bases, J lost 4 bases, and 7 bases stayed unmatched. The CDR3 loop is CASSPAGGGYEQYF. CDR3 nucleotide sequence: TGTGCCAGCAGCCCCGCGGGGGGTGGTTACGAGCAGTACTTC.

The J gene is TRBJ1-1, the V gene TRBV6-2 or TRBV6-3; no firm D call. The CDR3 is 13 amino acids. V lost 2 bases and J 3 bases, leaving 7 bases between the germline ends. CDR1 MNHEY and CDR2 SVGEGT come from the germline V gene. The CDR3 loop reads CASSYDGYTEAFF. DNA for the CDR3: TGTGCCAGCAGTTACGATGGTTACACTGAAGCTTTCTTT.

The rearrangement joins TRBV12-2 to TRBJ2-7; TRBD2, as called in the table, went unchecked against the DNA. TRBV12-2 is a listed pseudogene. The CDR3 is made up of 15 amino acids. This CDR3 is CASRSIAASSYEQYF. The CDR3 DNA is TGTGCAAGTCGCTCCATAGCGGCCAGCTCCTACGAGCAGTACTTC.

The rearrangement links TRBV3-1 to TRBJ1-5; D remains ambiguous. Germline CDR1 and CDR2: LGHDT and YNNKEL (reference sequence). This CDR3 contains 16 residues. The germline V and J ends were trimmed by 4 bases and 7 bases, with 20 bases remaining between them. CDR3 protein: CASSLGLPEAGQPQHF. CDR3 DNA sequence: TGTGCCAGCAGCCTCGGCCTCCCAGAAGCAGGCCAGCCCCAGCATTTT.